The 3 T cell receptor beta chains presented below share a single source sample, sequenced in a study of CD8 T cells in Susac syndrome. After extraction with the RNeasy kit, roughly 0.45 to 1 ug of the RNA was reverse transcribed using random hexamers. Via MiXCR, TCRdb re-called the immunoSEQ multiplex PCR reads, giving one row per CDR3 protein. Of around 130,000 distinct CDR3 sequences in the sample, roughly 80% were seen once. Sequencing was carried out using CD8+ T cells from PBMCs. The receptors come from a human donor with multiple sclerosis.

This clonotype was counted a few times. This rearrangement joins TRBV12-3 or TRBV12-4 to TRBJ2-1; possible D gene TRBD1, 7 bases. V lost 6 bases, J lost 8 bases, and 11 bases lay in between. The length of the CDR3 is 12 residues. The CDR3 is CASSQGGYEQFF. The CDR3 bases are TGTGCCAGCAGCCAGGGGGGTTATGAGCAGTTCTTC.

CDR3 in DNA: TGTGCCAGCAGCTTGGTGACGGGCTCCTACAATGAGCAGTTCTTC. It encodes CASSLVTGSYNEQFF. The rearrangement uses TRBV5-4 and TRBJ2-1; D is unresolved. In germline, CDR1 is SGHNT, CDR2 YYREEE (reference sequence). V shed 0 bases and J shed 0 bases, with 7 bases lying between them. The CDR3 runs to 15 residues.

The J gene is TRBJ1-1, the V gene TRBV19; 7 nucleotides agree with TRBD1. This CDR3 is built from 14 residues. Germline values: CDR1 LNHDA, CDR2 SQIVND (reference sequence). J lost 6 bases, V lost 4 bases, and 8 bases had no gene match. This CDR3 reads CASSKGDSYAEAFF. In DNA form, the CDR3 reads TGTGCCAGTAGTAAGGGGGACAGCTACGCTGAAGCTTTCTTT.